This TCR beta chain was captured by sequencing in a study of identical twins. CDR1 SEHNR and CDR2 FQNEAQ come from the germline V gene (reference sequence). This CDR3 contains 11 residues. V lost 8 bases and J lost 13; bases outside the gene matches: 6. The sample holds a few counts of this clonotype. Antigen: not known. Addition of a universal primer site occurred through template switching, and cDNA carried unique molecular identifiers. From the 5' RACE reads, TCRdb called clonotypes with MiXCR, one entry per CDR3 protein. The table has 1.5 million to 2 million distinct CDR3 sequences, about 32% seen once. General study points: With beta out-of-frame sequences, excess sharing by twins was weaker. The more abundant beta clonotypes in cord blood had fewer insertions, and memory repertoires did not show this. Possibly, invariant MAIT and iNKT cells partly confounded zero-insertion analyses.

Sequencing was carried out using cord blood. V gene TRBV7-9 combines with J gene TRBJ2-3; 10 bases map to TRBD2. The clonotype was recovered from a newborn girl in good health. CDR3 in amino acids: CASESGGAEYF. CDR3 nucleotide sequence: TGTGCCAGCGAAAGCGGGGGGGCGGAGTATTTT.